A single sample gave rise to the 13 T cell receptor beta chains below, sequenced in a study of T cells in Graves' hyperthyroidism and ophthalmopathy. The CDR3 regions of TCR beta were amplified from RNA transcripts. An initial round of RT-PCR targeting the TCR CDR3 relied on the HTBI primer set. TCRdb reprocessed the multiplex PCR reads via MiXCR and lists one record per CDR3 protein. Of about 540,000 distinct CDR3 sequences listed, just over 45% are singletons. The material sequenced was peripheral blood or thyroid tissue (not recorded which). The receptors derive from a woman younger than 30 with Graves' hyperthyroidism.

The V and J genes are TRBV7-9 and TRBJ2-7; 8 bases are shared with TRBD2. Per the germline V gene, CDR1 is SEHNR and CDR2 is FQNEAQ (reference sequence). The CDR3 runs to 15 residues. V shed 0 bases, J shed 3 bases, and the junction held 4 bases outside the gene matches. Here the CDR3 reads CASSLAAGAIYEQYF. The CDR3 nucleotides are TGTGCCAGCAGCTTAGCAGCGGGAGCGATCTACGAGCAGTACTTC.

V gene TRBV24-1 combines with J gene TRBJ2-1, with 9 bases that match TRBD1. The CDR3 consists of 16 residues. J lost 8 bases, V lost 0 bases, and 7 bases had no gene match. The V gene's germline CDR1 is KGHDR and CDR2 SFDVKD. The CDR3 is CATSDLPGQGSDEQFF. The DNA of the CDR3 is TGTGCCACCAGTGATTTGCCAGGACAGGGGAGCGATGAGCAGTTCTTC.

This sequence joins TRBV10-3 and TRBJ2-7, with D perhaps matching TRBD1 (5 bases). Judging by the DNA end, TRBJ2-1 fits better; the J call may be wrong. The CDR3 has 11 residues. The germline gives CDR1 ENHRY, CDR2 SYGVKD. This chain's CDR3 is CAISESRGQFF. As DNA, the CDR3 is TGTGCCATCAGTGAGTCAAGGGGGCAGTTCTTC.

This clonotype came up a few times. The rearrangement uses TRBV2 and TRBJ2-7; the D is unclear. V was cut by 1 base and J by 0 bases, with 10 bases left in between. Germline CDR1 and CDR2: SNHLY and FYNNEI. The CDR3 consists of 15 residues. Written as DNA, the CDR3 is TGTGCCAGCAGTGAAGTCTACTTTAGCTCCTACGAGCAGTACTTC. Translating gives CASSEVYFSSYEQYF.

As DNA, the CDR3 is TGCAGCGCAGGCTCCCTACAGAGGAATACTGAAGCTTTCTTT. Protein: CSAGSLQRNTEAFF. V and J are TRBV29-1 and TRBJ1-1; D ambiguous. Per germline, CDR1 SQVTM and CDR2 ANQGSEA. This CDR3 spans 14 amino acids. Trimming took 7 bases from V and 5 from J, leaving 20 bases between them.

This clonotype was observed at least ten times. The V call is TRBV7-6, the J call TRBJ1-5; no firm D call. This CDR3 region has 13 residues. Trimming removed 0 bases at V and 5 bases at J, with 5 bases between. From germline, CDR1 is SGHVS and CDR2 FNYEAQ. CDR3: CASSLAAHQPQHF. The CDR3 DNA sequence: TGTGCCAGCAGCTTAGCGGCCCATCAGCCCCAGCATTTT. Complete variable domain (other parts from reference TRBV7-6 and TRBJ1-5): GAGVSQSPRYKVTKRGQDVALRCDPISGHVSLYWYRQALGQGPEFLTYFNYEAQQDKSGLPNDRFSAERPEGSISTLTIQRTEQRDSAMYRCASSLAAHQPQHFGDGTRLSIL.

The chain uses TRBV7-8 and TRBJ2-7, with TRBD2 matching 7 bases. The V gene end was trimmed by 5 bases and the J gene end by 6 bases; junction bases not matched to a gene: 10. The CDR3 length is 14 residues. The germline gives CDR1 SGHVS, CDR2 FQNEAQ. In DNA form, the CDR3 reads TGTGCCAGCAGCCTTCAAGGACTAGAACGCGAGCAGTACTTC. Its protein product is CASSLQGLEREQYF. The whole variable domain, filled in from reference TRBV7-8 and TRBJ2-7, reads GAGVSQSPRYKVAKRGQDVALRCDPISGHVSLFWYQQALGQGPEFLTYFQNEAQLDKSGLPSDRFFAERPEGSVSTLKIQRTQQEDSAVYLCASSLQGLEREQYFGPGTRLTVT.

This sequence joins TRBV25-1 and TRBJ1-5; 8 bases agree with TRBD1. CDR1 MGHDK and CDR2 SYGVNS come from the germline V gene. The V and J ends lost 6 bases and 1 base, in that order; junction bases with no gene match: 8. The CDR3 contains 16 residues. In nucleotides, the CDR3 is TGTGCCAGCAGCGGCCAGGGGGCCTCAAGCAATCAGCCCCAGCATTTT. Residues: CASSGQGASSNQPQHF.

This chain links TRBV25-1 with TRBJ1-6; TRBD1 matches at 7 bases. The CDR3 length is 14 residues. CDR1 is MGHDK and CDR2 is SYGVNS in the germline V gene. V lost 8 bases, J lost 9 bases, and 10 bases stayed unmatched. Here the CDR3 reads CASSPTGYSSPLHF. CDR3 in DNA: TGTGCCAGCTCACCGACAGGGTATTCTTCACCCCTCCACTTT.

The chain recombines TRBV2 with TRBJ1-5; D perhaps matches TRBD1 (5 bases). CDR1 is SNHLY and CDR2 is FYNNEI in the germline V gene. The CDR3 totals 17 residues. V lost 6 bases and J lost 2, with 20 bases in between. In DNA form, the CDR3 reads TGTGCCAGCAGCGATCACGGTTGGAGGGACGGCAATCAGCCCCAGCATTTT. Residues: CASSDHGWRDGNQPQHF.

DNA of the CDR3: TGTGCCAGCAGCTTAGGAGGGTGGCGAAACGAGCAGTACTTC. It specifies CASSLGGWRNEQYF. The chain links TRBV13 to TRBJ2-7; D is uncertain. Germline CDR1 is PRHDT and CDR2 is FYEKMQ (reference sequence). The CDR3 is 14 amino acids. The V gene lost 0 bases and the J gene lost 5 bases, with 11 bases spanning the gap.

The chain combines TRBV2 with TRBJ2-2; no clear D. The CDR3 runs 12 residues. The germline V gene encodes CDR1 SNHLY and CDR2 FYNNEI. The V end lost 0 bases, the J end lost 7 bases, and 3 bases lay between the germline ends. This CDR3 reads CASSEALGELFF. CDR3 in DNA: TGTGCCAGCAGTGAAGCTCTCGGGGAGCTGTTTTTT.

This clonotype was observed at least ten times. The rearrangement joins TRBV2 to TRBJ2-5, with 10 bases lining up with TRBD2. The CDR3 runs to 14 residues. Germline lookup yields CDR1 SNHLY and CDR2 FYNNEI. V lost 6 bases and J lost 5; bases outside the gene matches: 6. The CDR3 protein is CASRKAGGLETQYF. The CDR3 bases are TGTGCCAGCAGAAAAGCGGGAGGGCTGGAGACCCAGTACTTC.